Listed below are T cell receptor beta chains from one sample, sequenced in a study of T cell repertoires in cytomegalovirus infection. TCRdb ran MiXCR on the reads and lists one entry per CDR3 protein. The sample includes about 530,000 distinct CDR3 sequences, around 27% of them seen just once. The sequencing input was PBMCs. These TCRs come from a human donor in good health (CMV status not recorded). Some clones in this sample may be carry-over from other donors' samples. The CDR3 runs from the conserved cysteine through the conserved F or W. The D gene is left open where the match is weak. A row's size may be missing; if present it is once, few, many or a size class.

-	TRBV2	TRBJ1-1	-	CASSGIVAVDTEAFF	TGTGCCAGCAGTGGAATAGTCGCTGTGGACACTGAAGCTTTCTTT
-	TRBV6-2/TRBV6-3	TRBJ2-1	many	CASSPGLGYNEQFF	TGTGCCAGTTCCCCCGGGCTTGGCTACAATGAGCAGTTCTTC
-	TRBV19	TRBJ1-1	-	CASSIDSDRRGTEAFF	TGTGCCAGTAGTATTGACTCTGATAGGAGAGGAACTGAAGCTTTCTTT
TRBD2	TRBV20-1	TRBJ2-2	-	CSARDWSGRSNTGELFF	TGCAGTGCTAGAGATTGGAGCGGGAGGTCGAACACCGGGGAGCTGTTTTTT
TRBD1	TRBV5-6	TRBJ1-1	few	CASSLGRQGVWTEAFF	TGTGCCAGCAGCTTGGGTAGACAGGGGGTGTGGACTGAAGCTTTCTTT
TRBD2	TRBV7-8	TRBJ2-1	few	CASSLAVLSGVNEQFF	TGTGCCAGCAGCTTAGCTGTACTAAGCGGGGTCAATGAGCAGTTCTTC
TRBD1	TRBV6-2/TRBV6-3	TRBJ1-1	-	CASRNDRGPTEAFF	TGTGCCAGCAGAAACGACAGGGGACCCACTGAAGCTTTCTTT
-	TRBV7-2	TRBJ1-1	-	CASSLEGNPYTEAFF	TGTGCCAGCAGCTTAGAAGGGAATCCCTACACTGAAGCTTTCTTT
-	TRBV14	TRBJ1-2	-	CASSQDNGPLRGYTF	TGTGCCAGCAGCCAAGATAACGGACCGCTCCGGGGCTACACCTTC
-	TRBV20-1	TRBJ2-2	many	CSARQAGVTGELFF	TGCAGTGCCAGACAGGCGGGGGTCACCGGGGAGCTGTTTTTT
-	TRBV28	TRBJ2-2	few	CASTPRTAPNTGELFF	TGTGCCAGCACCCCCCGGACAGCCCCGAACACCGGGGAGCTGTTTTTT
TRBD1	TRBV14	TRBJ2-2	-	CASSQDGPGQGNTGELFF	TGTGCCAGCAGCCAAGATGGTCCGGGACAGGGGAACACCGGGGAGCTGTTTTTT
-	TRBV10-3	TRBJ2-1	few	CAIKEVGVNEQFF	TGTGCCATCAAGGAGGTAGGGGTCAATGAGCAGTTCTTC
TRBD1	TRBV7-2	TRBJ1-1	many	CASSPRTGVTEAFF	TGTGCCAGCAGCCCCCGGACAGGGGTCACTGAAGCTTTCTTT
TRBD2	TRBV6-1	TRBJ2-1	-	CASATSGTYNEQFF	TGTGCCAGCGCAACTAGCGGTACCTACAATGAGCAGTTCTTC
-	TRBV29-1	TRBJ1-2	few	CSVEVGRGYGYTF	TGCAGCGTTGAAGTTGGCAGGGGATATGGCTACACCTTC
TRBD1	TRBV6-2/TRBV6-3	TRBJ2-1	-	CASSYWVTGQATLSSYNEQFF	TGTGCCAGCAGTTACTGGGTGACGGGACAGGCAACACTAAGTTCCTACAATGAGCAGTTCTTC
-	TRBV7-2	TRBJ1-1	-	CASSGPGHLNTEAFF	TGTGCCAGCAGCGGACCGGGACACTTAAACACTGAAGCTTTCTTT
-	TRBV5-4	TRBJ1-1	many	CASSLPGMNTEAFF	TGTGCCAGCAGCTTGCCAGGGATGAACACTGAAGCTTTCTTT
-	TRBV10-3	TRBJ2-7	once	CAISEQGHRPYEQYF	TGTGCCATCAGTGAACAAGGACATAGACCTTACGAGCAGTACTTC
TRBD1	TRBV6-6	TRBJ1-5	-	CASRQGQGGVQPQHF	TGTGCCAGCAGACAGGGACAGGGAGGCGTTCAGCCCCAGCATTTT
-	TRBV7-2	TRBJ2-3	many	CASSLGPGVPDTQYF	TGTGCCAGCAGCTTAGGGCCAGGCGTCCCAGATACGCAGTATTTT